The entry that follows covers one T cell receptor (beta chain) sequence. Its cognate antigen is unknown. V trimming: 5 bases; J trimming: 3 bases; junction bases outside the gene matches: 8. The CDR3 has 15 residues. From germline, CDR1 is SGHTA and CDR2 FQGNSA. TCRdb re-called the reads with MiXCR, one entry per CDR3 protein. The data contain about 400,000 distinct CDR3 sequences, 15% to 20% of them singletons. The sample comes from a study of T cell repertoires in cytomegalovirus infection. General study results and limits: It was HLA-C-restricted CMV-specific TCR beta clonotypes that dominated the response ex vivo. Adding up the frequency of public TCR beta families identified people who carried CMV plus the relevant HLA.

The chain joins TRBV7-2 to TRBJ2-3, with 7 bases aligning to TRBD1. Sequenced: PBMCs. This TCR was recovered from a human donor in good health (CMV status not recorded). Some clones in this sample may be carry-over from other donors' samples. The DNA for the CDR3 is TGTGCCAGCAGCCAGACGGGACAGTTTACAGATACGCAGTATTTT. The encoded protein is CASSQTGQFTDTQYF.